This T cell receptor beta chain emerged from a study of T cell clonality in common variable immunodeficiency. The CDR3 consists of 16 residues. The germline V gene has CDR1 SGHRS and CDR2 YFSETQ. V lost 10 bases, J lost 0 bases, and 20 bases lay in between. This clone occurred many times. The DNA ends 3 residues before the CDR3 does, and the rest of the CDR3 is filled in from the germline J gene. Using immunoSEQ multiplex PCR, the repertoire was profiled, and TCRdb retains in-frame clones only, with some absent. This sample has about 66,000 clones and no singletons, with 1.5% to 2% in the ten largest.

The genes are TRBV5-1 and TRBJ2-1; D might be TRBD2 (7 bases). The TCR originated in a person aged 18 to 75 in good health. Material: peripheral blood mononuclear cells. CDR3 DNA, as far as it was read: TGCGCCTCCAAGCGGGCGGGGGCTAGCTCCTACAATGAG. Amino acids: CASKRAGASSYNE. The CDR3 reads in full as CASKRAGASSYNEQFF.